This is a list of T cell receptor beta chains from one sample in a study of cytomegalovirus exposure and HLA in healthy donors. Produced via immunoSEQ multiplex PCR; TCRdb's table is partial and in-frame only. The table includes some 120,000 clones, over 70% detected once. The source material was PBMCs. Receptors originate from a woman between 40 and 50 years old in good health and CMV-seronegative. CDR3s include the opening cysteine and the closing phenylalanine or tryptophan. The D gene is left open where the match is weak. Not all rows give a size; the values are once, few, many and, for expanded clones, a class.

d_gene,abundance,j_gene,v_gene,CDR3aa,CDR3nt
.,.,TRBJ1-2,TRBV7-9,CASSPIEGRSDYGYTF,TGTGCCAGCAGCCCGATCGAGGGGAGGTCTGACTATGGCTACACCTTC
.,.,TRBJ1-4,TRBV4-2,CASSSPSRSEKLFF,TGTGCCAGCAGCTCTCCGTCCCGTAGTGAAAAACTGTTTTTT
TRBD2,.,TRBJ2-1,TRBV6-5,CASSYSASGYNEQFF,TGTGCCAGCAGTTACTCGGCTAGCGGCTACAATGAGCAGTTCTTC
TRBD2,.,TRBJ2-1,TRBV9,CASSVGGSGSDEQFF,TGTGCCAGCAGCGTAGGTGGTAGCGGGAGCGATGAGCAGTTCTTC
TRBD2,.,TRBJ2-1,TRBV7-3,CASSRTSGGGNEQFF,TGTGCCAGCAGCCGGACTAGCGGGGGGGGCAATGAGCAGTTCTTC
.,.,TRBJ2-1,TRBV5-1,CASKLAADAVEQFF,TGCGCCAGCAAACTGGCGGCCGACGCGGTGGAGCAGTTCTTC
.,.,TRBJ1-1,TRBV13,CASSPRAGVPTEAFF,TGTGCCAGCAGCCCGCGGGCAGGGGTCCCCACTGAAGCTTTCTTT
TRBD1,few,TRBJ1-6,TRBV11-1,CASSRDSNSPLHF,TGTGCCAGCAGTCGGGACAGCAATTCACCCCTCCACTTT
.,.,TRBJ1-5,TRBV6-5,CASSNRDNNQPQHF,TGTGCCAGCAGTAACCGGGACAACAATCAGCCCCAGCATTTT
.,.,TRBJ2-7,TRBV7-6,CASSLTGMAEQYF,TGTGCCAGCAGCTTAACAGGGATGGCCGAGCAGTACTTC
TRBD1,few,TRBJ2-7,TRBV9,CASSLGQGGYEQYF,TGTGCCAGCAGCCTGGGACAGGGAGGGTACGAGCAGTACTTC
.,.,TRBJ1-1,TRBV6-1,CASSPEEGVTEAFF,TGTGCCAGCAGTCCCGAAGAGGGGGTGACGGAAGCTTTCTTT
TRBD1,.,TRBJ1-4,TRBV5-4,CASSRDSNDEKLFF,TGTGCCAGCAGCCGGGACAGTAATGATGAAAAACTGTTTTTT
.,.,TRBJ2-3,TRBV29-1,CSVESISPTLPDTQYF,TGCAGCGTTGAAAGTATTAGCCCGACCCTCCCAGATACGCAGTATTTT
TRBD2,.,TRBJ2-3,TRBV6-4,CASSASGGATDTQYF,TGTGCCAGCAGTGCTAGCGGGGGGGCGACAGATACGCAGTATTTT
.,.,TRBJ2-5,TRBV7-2,CASSARTTQETQYF,TGTGCCAGCAGCGCCCGGACTACCCAAGAGACCCAGTACTTC
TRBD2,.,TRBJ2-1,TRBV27,CASKVSGRGSYNEQFF,TGTGCCAGCAAGGTCAGCGGGAGGGGGTCCTACAATGAGCAGTTCTTC
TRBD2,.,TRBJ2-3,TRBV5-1,CASSLDSAGVSDTQYF,TGCGCCAGCAGCTTGGATTCTGCGGGAGTCTCAGATACGCAGTATTTT
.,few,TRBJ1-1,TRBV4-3,CASSQEPGMRAFF,TGCGCCAGCAGCCAAGAGCCAGGGATGCGAGCTTTCTTT
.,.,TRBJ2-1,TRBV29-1,CSVEGLGGNEQFF,TGCAGCGTTGAGGGGCTAGGGGGCAATGAGCAGTTCTTC
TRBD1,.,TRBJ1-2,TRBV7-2,CASSLARVTGLYGYTF,TGTGCCAGCAGCTTAGCTAGGGTGACAGGGCTCTATGGCTACACCTTC
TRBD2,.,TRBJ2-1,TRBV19,CASSISSGSRYEQFF,TGTGCCAGTAGTATTTCTAGCGGGAGTCGGTATGAGCAGTTCTTC
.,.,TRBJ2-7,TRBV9,CASSVSGGEREQYF,TGTGCCAGCAGCGTTTCCGGGGGTGAGAGGGAGCAGTACTTC
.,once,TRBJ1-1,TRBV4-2,CASSRRQEDAGTEAFF,TGTGCCAGCAGCCGCCGACAGGAGGACGCGGGCACTGAAGCTTTCTTT
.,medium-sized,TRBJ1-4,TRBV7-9,CASSHQSSEKLFF,TGTGCCAGCAGCCACCAATCGAGTGAAAAACTGTTTTTT
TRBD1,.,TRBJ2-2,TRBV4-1,CASKQGVGDTGELFF,TGCGCCAGCAAACAGGGGGTTGGGGACACCGGGGAGCTGTTTTTT
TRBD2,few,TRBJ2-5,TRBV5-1,CASSETGGRQETQYF,TGCGCCAGCAGCGAAACGGGGGGGAGGCAAGAGACCCAGTACTTC
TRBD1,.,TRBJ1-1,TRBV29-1,CSVGQSNTEAFF,TGCAGCGTGGGACAGTCGAACACTGAAGCTTTCTTT
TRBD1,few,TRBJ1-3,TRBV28,CASYPGGAGGNTIYF,TGTGCCAGCTACCCAGGGGGCGCGGGTGGAAACACCATATATTTT
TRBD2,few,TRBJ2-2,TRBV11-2,CASSLDSSGRTGELFF,TGTGCCAGCAGCTTAGATTCTAGCGGGAGGACCGGGGAGCTGTTTTTT
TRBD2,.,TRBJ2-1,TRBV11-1,CASSPGTRSNEQFF,TGTGCCAGCAGTCCCGGGACTAGAAGCAATGAGCAGTTCTTC
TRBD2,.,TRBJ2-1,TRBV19,CASTGGGWVNEQFF,TGTGCCAGTACTGGGGGAGGGTGGGTGAATGAGCAGTTCTTC
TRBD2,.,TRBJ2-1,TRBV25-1,CASKDSGGAGNEQFF,TGTGCCAGCAAGGATAGCGGGGGGGCGGGGAATGAGCAGTTCTTC
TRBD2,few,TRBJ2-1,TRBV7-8,CASSFLTSGRAPGGNEQFF,TGTGCCAGCAGCTTCCTTACTAGCGGGAGGGCCCCGGGGGGCAATGAGCAGTTCTTC
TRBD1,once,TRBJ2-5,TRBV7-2,CASSWQGQETQYF,TGTGCCAGCAGCTGGCAGGGACAGGAGACCCAGTACTTC
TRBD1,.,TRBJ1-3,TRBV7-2,CASSLVGGTGEAGNTIYF,TGTGCCAGCAGCTTAGTGGGCGGGACAGGGGAAGCTGGAAACACCATATATTTT
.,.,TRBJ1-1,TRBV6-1,CASSVGGQNTEAFF,TGTGCCAGCAGTGTGGGCGGACAGAACACTGAAGCTTTCTTT
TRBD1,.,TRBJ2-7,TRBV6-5,CASTEDRAAYEQYF,TGTGCCAGCACCGAAGACAGGGCCGCCTACGAGCAGTACTTC
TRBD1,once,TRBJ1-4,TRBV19,CASSRYRDRGEKLFF,TGTGCCAGTAGTAGATACCGGGACAGGGGTGAAAAACTGTTTTTT
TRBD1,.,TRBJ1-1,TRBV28,CASSSGGTGTMNTEAFF,TGTGCCAGCAGTTCAGGAGGGACAGGTACTATGAACACTGAAGCTTTCTTT
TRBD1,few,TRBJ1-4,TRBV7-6,CASSLEQGGEKLFF,TGTGCCAGCAGCTTAGAACAGGGGGGTGAAAAACTGTTTTTT
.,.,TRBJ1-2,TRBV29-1,CSALAGVYGYTF,TGCAGCGCCCTAGCGGGAGTATATGGCTACACCTTC
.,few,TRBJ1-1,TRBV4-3,CASSPNGGGIGRNTEAFF,TGCGCCAGCAGCCCAAACGGAGGCGGGATAGGTAGGAACACTGAAGCTTTCTTT
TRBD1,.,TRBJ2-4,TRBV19,CASSRNRGREYF,TGTGCCAGTAGTAGAAACAGGGGGCGGGAGTACTTC
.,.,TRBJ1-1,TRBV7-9,CASSLGRQNTEAFF,TGTGCCAGCAGCTTAGGTCGACAGAACACTGAAGCTTTCTTT